This TCR beta chain was sequenced in a study of shared clonotypes between healthy human individuals. An even split of each subset's genomic DNA across several immunoSEQ plates was performed. The data were produced by immunoSEQ multiplex PCR, yet TCRdb's version contains in-frame clones alone and is incomplete. The profile shows 1.6 million or so clones, around 95% of them singletons. As regards this clone: Its specificity is unknown. This sample also contains other DNA sequences that code for the same CDR3.

Broader study findings: Naive CD4 clonotypes overlapped across a handful of donors at approximately 5%.

This CDR3 spans 15 amino acids. Trimming cost V 2 bases and J 1 base; bases outside gene matches: 1. Looked up from germline, CDR1 is SGHAT and CDR2 is FQNNGV. Both subsets, CD45RA+ naive and CD45RA-negative memory, were split from the CD4+ cells. The source of this sequence is a man younger than 40 in good health. Sequencing input: naive CD4+ T cells sorted from blood. Described subset: CD45RA+ positively selected. The rearrangement uses TRBV11-2 and TRBJ2-7; 11 bases fit TRBD2. The CDR3 coding sequence is TGTGCCAGCAGCTTATGGACTAGCGGGTCCTACGAGCAGTACTTC. Its protein product is CASSLWTSGSYEQYF.